Following are 18 T cell receptor beta chains from one sample sequenced in a study of blood T cells in healthy people across ages. Primed by a sample-barcoded 5' primer and a J-beta primer mix, a second PCR proceeded for 7 to 11 cycles. MiXCR was run by TCRdb on the 5' RACE reads, yielding one entry per CDR3 protein. Found here are 850,000 to 1,100,000 distinct CDR3 sequences, 35% to 45% of them singletons; the top ten hold around 14%. Sequencing was done on a sample of blood. Source of these receptors: a man aged 18 to 30 in good health.

The chain couples TRBV5-1 to TRBJ1-5; D is uncertain. Germline CDR1 is SGHRS and CDR2 is YFSETQ. This CDR3 has 14 residues. Between the trimmed V and J ends, which lost 0 bases and 8 bases, there was a span of 12 bases. The chain's CDR3 is CASSLEAGTEPQHF. The DNA of the CDR3 is TGCGCCAGCAGCTTGGAGGCAGGTACGGAGCCCCAGCATTTT.

This clonotype was found a few times. The chain uses TRBV4-3 and TRBJ2-3; 11 positions agree with TRBD2. Trimming took 2 bases from V and 3 from J; bases not matched to a gene: 7. The CDR3 has 17 residues. The germline V gene has CDR1 LGHNA and CDR2 YSLEER. CDR3 loop: CASSQNLLAGGTDTQYF. The CDR3 DNA reads TGCGCCAGCAGCCAAAACCTCCTAGCGGGGGGAACAGATACGCAGTATTTT.

The gene calls are TRBV7-9 and TRBJ2-1, with D uncertain. The DNA end is more similar to TRBJ2-7, so the J call may be wrong. Germline CDR1 reads SEHNR; CDR2 reads FQNEAQ (reference sequence). The CDR3 consists of 16 residues. CDR3: CASSLAQASSYNEQYF. CDR3 nucleotides: TGTGCCAGCAGCTTAGCGCAAGCGAGCTCCTACAATGAGCAGTACTTC.

This chain links TRBV12-5 with TRBJ2-3; D is possibly TRBD1 (5 bases). Germline CDR1 and CDR2: LGHNT and FRNRAP. The CDR3 runs 14 residues. V was cut by 0 bases and J by 7 bases, with 11 bases left in between. CDR3 bases: TGTGCTAGTGGTTTGGTAGGGGCGCAGAATACGCAGTATTTT. Amino acid sequence: CASGLVGAQNTQYF.

This clonotype was seen a handful of times. In DNA, the CDR3 is TGCAGTGCTAGATGGGACAGGGAAGGAGACGAGCAGTACTTC. This gives the protein CSARWDREGDEQYF. The J gene is TRBJ2-7, the V gene TRBV20-1; 9 bases align to TRBD1. Germline V gene sequence: CDR1 DFQATT, CDR2 SNEGSKA (reference sequence). Trimming cost V 2 bases and J 5 bases; bases outside gene matches: 7. The CDR3 totals 14 residues.

The table lists this clonotype with a few counts. The genes are TRBV15 and TRBJ2-7; D remains unclear. The CDR3 contains 12 residues. Germline CDR1 reads LNHNV; CDR2 reads YYDKDF (reference sequence). V was shortened by 0 bases and J by 6 bases, with 6 bases between the two germline ends. The CDR3 sequence: CATSRDFGEQYF. Here the CDR3 DNA reads TGTGCCACCAGCAGAGATTTTGGCGAGCAGTACTTC.

This clonotype was detected a few times. The chain joins TRBV5-1 to TRBJ2-1; the D gene could be TRBD1 or TRBD2 (6 bases each). The germline V and J ends were trimmed by 0 bases and 1 base, with 14 bases remaining between them. The CDR3 is 17 amino acids. Germline V gene data show CDR1 as SGHRS and CDR2 as YFSETQ. CDR3 in DNA: TGCGCCAGCAGCTTGGCAGGGAGAGGGGGGTCCTACAATGAGCAGTTCTTC. Translated: CASSLAGRGGSYNEQFF.

The genes are TRBV7-9 and TRBJ1-1; 8 nucleotides line up with TRBD1. With 3 bases clipped from V and 7 bases from J, the junction kept 7 bases outside the gene matches. Germline CDR1 and CDR2: SEHNR and FQNEAQ (reference sequence). The CDR3 sequence is 14 residues long. CDR3 bases: TGTGCCAGCAGCTTTGGACAGGGTGGAGGTGAAGCTTTCTTT. Translation gives CASSFGQGGGEAFF.

The chain recombines TRBV7-2 with TRBJ1-1; 9 bases line up with TRBD1. CDR1 and CDR2 (germline): SGHTA, FQGNSA. J was trimmed by 1 base and V by 5 bases; bases with no gene match: 8. There are 16 residues in the CDR3. CDR3 protein: CASSIAPGQGNTEAFF. The CDR3 DNA sequence: TGTGCCAGCAGCATTGCACCGGGACAGGGGAACACTGAAGCTTTCTTT.

This clonotype was seen a handful of times. The chain combines TRBV20-1 with TRBJ1-1; D is unclear. V was clipped by 2 bases and J by 7 bases, with 14 bases between them. The CDR3 extends over 13 amino acids. Germline V gene sequence: CDR1 DFQATT, CDR2 SNEGSKA (reference sequence). The CDR3 DNA reads TGCAGTGCTAGATCGTTGGAAGGGATTGAAGCTTTCTTT. This translates into CSARSLEGIEAFF.

The genes are TRBV12-3 or TRBV12-4 and TRBJ1-5; 11 bases align to TRBD1. This CDR3 comprises 19 residues. V gave up 4 bases and J gave up 1 base; unmatched junction bases: 12. The CDR3 region has the DNA TGTGCCAGCAGTTCGATAGCCGGGACAGGGGGTGGAAGCAATCAGCCCCAGCATTTT. Its protein product is CASSSIAGTGGGSNQPQHF.

The chain carries TRBV6-2 or TRBV6-3 and TRBJ2-1, with TRBD2 matching 8 bases. This CDR3 is 16 amino acids long. The V segment lost 5 bases and the J segment 3 bases; nucleotides outside the gene matches: 9. The germline V gene has CDR1 MNHEY and CDR2 SVGEGT. CDR3 region: CASSPQSGGFYNEQFF. The CDR3 coding sequence is TGTGCCAGCAGTCCCCAGAGCGGGGGTTTCTACAATGAGCAGTTCTTC.

There are a few counts of this clonotype. The chain employs TRBV9 and TRBJ1-2; D not certain. This CDR3 is built from 14 residues. Germline CDR1 reads SGDLS; CDR2 reads YYNGEE. Trimming removed 3 bases at V and 3 bases at J, with 12 bases between. This CDR3 reads CASSAIEVDYGYTF. The CDR3 DNA reads TGTGCCAGCAGCGCTATAGAGGTCGACTATGGCTACACCTTC.

This clonotype showed up just a few times. This sequence joins TRBV24-1 and TRBJ2-1, with 12 bases identical to TRBD2. CDR3 length equals 17 residues. The V segment lost 2 bases and the J segment 5 bases; nucleotides outside the gene matches: 6. The germline CDR1 and CDR2 sequences are KGHDR and SFDVKD. The DNA of the CDR3 is TGTGCCACCAGTGATTCCAAGACTAGCGGGGGCCACAATGAGCAGTTCTTC. This codes for CATSDSKTSGGHNEQFF.

This chain connects TRBV6-5 to TRBJ2-1; D is perhaps TRBD1 (6 bases). The CDR3 is 16 amino acids. The V end lost 7 bases, the J end lost 5 bases, and 21 bases lay between the germline ends. Germline CDR1 MNHEY, CDR2 SVGAGI. The CDR3 DNA reads TGTGCCAGCACCTTGAGGGGGTTCGGTCCGGACAATGAGCAGTTCTTC. Its protein is CASTLRGFGPDNEQFF.

This clonotype was detected only a few times. The gene calls are TRBV9 and TRBJ2-7; D gene unclear. The CDR3 has 14 residues. Per germline, CDR1 SGDLS and CDR2 YYNGEE. V lost 0 bases and J lost 7, with 14 bases in between. The CDR3 sequence is CASSVEAANNEQYF. The CDR3 region has the DNA TGTGCCAGCAGCGTAGAGGCAGCCAACAATGAGCAGTACTTC.

This clonotype was detected only a few times. The chain carries TRBV20-1 and TRBJ1-5; D unresolved. The CDR3 loop spans 14 amino acids. V lost 0 bases to trimming and J lost 3 bases, with 9 bases between them. The germline V gene encodes CDR1 DFQATT and CDR2 SNEGSKA (reference sequence). CDR3 loop: CSAREGKVNQPQHF. The CDR3 nucleotides are TGCAGTGCTAGAGAGGGCAAGGTCAATCAGCCCCAGCATTTT.

This clonotype was seen more than once but under ten times. V and J are TRBV4-3 and TRBJ2-1; 12 bases match TRBD1. V gave up 6 bases and J gave up 6 bases; unmatched junction bases: 3. Germline CDR1 is LGHNA and CDR2 is YSLEER. This CDR3 comprises 14 residues. CDR3 in amino acids: CASRRDRGRNEQFF. CDR3 DNA: TGCGCCAGCAGAAGGGACAGGGGGCGCAATGAGCAGTTCTTC.